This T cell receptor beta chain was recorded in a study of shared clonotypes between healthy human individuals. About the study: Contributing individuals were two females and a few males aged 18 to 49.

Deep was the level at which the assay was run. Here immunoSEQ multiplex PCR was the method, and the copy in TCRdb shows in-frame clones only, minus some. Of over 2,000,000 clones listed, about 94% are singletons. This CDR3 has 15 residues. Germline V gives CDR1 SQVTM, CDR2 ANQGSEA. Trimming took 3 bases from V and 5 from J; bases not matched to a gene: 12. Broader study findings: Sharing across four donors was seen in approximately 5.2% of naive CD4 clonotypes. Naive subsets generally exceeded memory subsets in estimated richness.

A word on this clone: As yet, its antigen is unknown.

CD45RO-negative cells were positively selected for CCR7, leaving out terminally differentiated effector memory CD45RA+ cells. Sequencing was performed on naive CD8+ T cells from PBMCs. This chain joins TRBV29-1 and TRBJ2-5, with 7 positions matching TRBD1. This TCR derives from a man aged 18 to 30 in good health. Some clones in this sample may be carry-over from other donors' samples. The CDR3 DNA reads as TGCAGCGTTGAGGAAAGTACAGGGGAGAGCGAGACCCAGTACTTC. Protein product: CSVEESTGESETQYF.